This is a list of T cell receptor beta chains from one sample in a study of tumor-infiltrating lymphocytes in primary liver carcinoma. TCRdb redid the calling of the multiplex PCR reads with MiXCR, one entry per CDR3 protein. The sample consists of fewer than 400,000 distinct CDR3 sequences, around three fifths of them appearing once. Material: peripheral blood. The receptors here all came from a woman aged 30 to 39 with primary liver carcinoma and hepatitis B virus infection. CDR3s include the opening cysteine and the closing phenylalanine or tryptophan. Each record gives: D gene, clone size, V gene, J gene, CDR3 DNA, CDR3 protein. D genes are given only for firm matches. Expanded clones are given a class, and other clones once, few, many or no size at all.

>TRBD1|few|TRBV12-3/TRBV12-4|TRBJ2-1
TGTGCCAGCAGGAAGACAGGGGTAAAGAGTAATGAGCAGTTCTTC
CASRKTGVKSNEQFF
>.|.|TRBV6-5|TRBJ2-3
TGTGCCAGCACTCCTTTAATTTGGGGTGATTCGCAGTATTTT
CASTPLIWGDSQYF
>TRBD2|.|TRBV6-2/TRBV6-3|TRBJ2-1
TGTGCCAGCAGTTTTTATTCATGGGGGAGTAGCGGGAGGAACTCCTACAATGAGCAGTTCTTC
CASSFYSWGSSGRNSYNEQFF
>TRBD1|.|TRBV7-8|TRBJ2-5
TGTGCCTGCAGCCCAACTCCCAGTGGACAGGCGGAAGAGACCCAGTACTTC
CACSPTPSGQAEETQYF
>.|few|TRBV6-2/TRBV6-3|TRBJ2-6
TGTGCCAGCAGTTACCGCGGACATCCTGGGGCCAACGTCCTGACTTTC
CASSYRGHPGANVLTF
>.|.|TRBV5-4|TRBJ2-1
TGTACCAGCAGCTTGGAGTCACGTAGGTACAATGAGCAGTTCTTC
CTSSLESRRYNEQFF
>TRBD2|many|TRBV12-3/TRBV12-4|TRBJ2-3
TGTGCCAGCAGTTCCCCGGGGCTAGCGGGAATGACAGATACGCAGTATTTT
CASSSPGLAGMTDTQYF
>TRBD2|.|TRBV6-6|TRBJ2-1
TGTGCCAGCAGTTACTCATCCATAGCGGGAGGCAATGAGCAATTCTTC
CASSYSSIAGGNEQFF
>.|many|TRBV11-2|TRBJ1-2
TGTGCCAGCAGCTCCGGGACACTTAACTATGGCTACACCTTC
CASSSGTLNYGYTF
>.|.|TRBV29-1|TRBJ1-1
TGCGGCGTTGAAGGAGCGACAGAAAACTCTGTAATGAACACTGAAGCTTTCTTT
CGVEGATENSVMNTEAFF
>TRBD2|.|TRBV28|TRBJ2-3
TGTGCCACCCTACCAGCGGGACTAATCTCTAGCACAGATACGCAGTATTTT
CATLPAGLISSTDTQYF
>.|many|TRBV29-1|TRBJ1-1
TGCAGCGTCAACCGAGGGGGGGCTGAAGCTTTCTTT
CSVNRGGAEAFF
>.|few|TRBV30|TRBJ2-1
TGTGCCTGGACCCCGGATCGGGACCCGCGCAATGAGCAGTTCTTC
CAWTPDRDPRNEQFF
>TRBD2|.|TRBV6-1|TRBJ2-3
TGTGCCAGCAGTGAAGGGCCTCGGGCGGGGGACACAGATACGCAGTATTTT
CASSEGPRAGDTDTQYF
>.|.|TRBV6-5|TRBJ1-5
TGTACCAGCAGTTACAGCGGGGGGCGTCAGCCCCAGCATTTT
CTSSYSGGRQPQHF
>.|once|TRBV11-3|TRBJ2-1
TGTGCCAACATCCTACAGGGAGAATACAATGAGCAGTTCTTC
CANILQGEYNEQFF
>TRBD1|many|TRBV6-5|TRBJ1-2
TGTGCCAGCACAAGTAGCAGGGGGCTAGGCTACACCTTC
CASTSSRGLGYTF
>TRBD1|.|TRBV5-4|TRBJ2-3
TGTGCCAGCAGTTTCGACAGGGCAGGCTGGAGCACAGATACGCAGTATTTT
CASSFDRAGWSTDTQYF
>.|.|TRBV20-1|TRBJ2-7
TGCAGTGTTAGAGATAGCCCGACGGACTTAACCTACGAGCAGTACTTC
CSVRDSPTDLTYEQYF
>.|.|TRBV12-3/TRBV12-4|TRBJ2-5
TGTGCCAGCAGTTCGACCCCTCGGGAGACCCAGTACTTC
CASSSTPRETQYF
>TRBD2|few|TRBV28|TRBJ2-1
TGTGCCAGCGGGGGACTAGCGGGAACTGAGCAGTTCTTC
CASGGLAGTEQFF
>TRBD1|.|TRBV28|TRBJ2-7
TGTGCCAGCAGTCAAATCCCGGGACAGGGCTCCTACGAGCAGTACTTC
CASSQIPGQGSYEQYF
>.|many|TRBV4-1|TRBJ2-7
TGCGCCAGCAGCCAGACCTCACTAGGGACCTACGAGCAGTACTTC
CASSQTSLGTYEQYF
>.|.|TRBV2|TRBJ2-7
TGTGCCAGCAGTCCTCTTCGGGGGCCCGAGCAGTACTTC
CASSPLRGPEQYF
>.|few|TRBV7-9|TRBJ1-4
TGTGCCAGCAGCCCCGGTGAGCTGGCAAGGGAAAAACTGTTTTTT
CASSPGELAREKLFF
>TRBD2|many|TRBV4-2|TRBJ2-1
TGTGCCAGCAGCCACCATATTGCGGGAGGGTCCAGAGGTGAGCAGTTCTTC
CASSHHIAGGSRGEQFF
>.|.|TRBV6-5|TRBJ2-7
TGTGCCATCAGTTACTTAAACGAGCAGTACTTC
CAISYLNEQYF
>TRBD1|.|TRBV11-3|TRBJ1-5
TGTGCCGGCAGCCTCGGGGACAGGCCCTCGATTTATAGCAATCAGCCCCAGCATTTT
CAGSLGDRPSIYSNQPQHF
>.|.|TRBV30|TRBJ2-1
TGTGCCTGGACGGTCGCTTACAATGAGCAGTTCTTC
CAWTVAYNEQFF
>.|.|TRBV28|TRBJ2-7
TGTGCCAGCACCATGCTGGGAGCTGGCGAGCAGTACTTC
CASTMLGAGEQYF
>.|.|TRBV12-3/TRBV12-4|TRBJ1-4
TGTGCCAGCAGCCCTTACAGGGATGCAACTAATGAAAAACTGTTTTTT
CASSPYRDATNEKLFF
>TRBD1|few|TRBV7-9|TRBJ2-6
TGTGCCAGCAGCCAGACAGGGCCCATCTCTGGGGCCAACGTCCTGACTTTC
CASSQTGPISGANVLTF
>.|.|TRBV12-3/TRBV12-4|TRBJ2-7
TGTGCCAGCAGCCGGACTAACGGTTCCTACGAGCAGTACTTC
CASSRTNGSYEQYF
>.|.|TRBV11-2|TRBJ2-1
TGTGCCAGAACCTACTATGGTGAGCAGTTCTTC
CARTYYGEQFF
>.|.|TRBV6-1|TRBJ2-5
TGTGCCGGCATTGAAGCGCTATTGGGCGGCCAAGAGACCCAGTACTTC
CAGIEALLGGQETQYF
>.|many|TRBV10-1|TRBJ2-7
TGCGCCAGCAGTGATGGATTCAGCTCCTACGAGCAGTACTTC
CASSDGFSSYEQYF
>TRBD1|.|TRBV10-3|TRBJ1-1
TGTGCCATCAGTGAGTCGACGGCAGGGGGGAACACTGAAGCTTTCTTT
CAISESTAGGNTEAFF
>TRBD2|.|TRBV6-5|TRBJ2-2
TGTGCCAGCAGGACGGGGACTAGCGGGTTCAACGGGGAGCTGTTTTTT
CASRTGTSGFNGELFF
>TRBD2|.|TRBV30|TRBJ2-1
TGTGCCTGGAGTGTCCTAGCGGGAGCTTACAATGAGCAGTTCTTC
CAWSVLAGAYNEQFF
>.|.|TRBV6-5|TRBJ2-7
TGTGCCAGCAGTTACACCGGATACGAGCAGTACTTC
CASSYTGYEQYF
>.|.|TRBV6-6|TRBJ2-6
TGTGCCAGCAGTTACTCCACAACCGGGGCCAACGTCCTGACTTTC
CASSYSTTGANVLTF
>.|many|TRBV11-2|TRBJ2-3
TGTGCCAGCAGCTTGATGGGTTGGGGGGATACGCAGTATTTT
CASSLMGWGDTQYF
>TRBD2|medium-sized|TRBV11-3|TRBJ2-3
TGTGCCAGCAGTCCCAGCGGGAGATACACAGATACGCAGTATTTT
CASSPSGRYTDTQYF
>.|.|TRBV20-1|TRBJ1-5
TGCAGTGCTAACCTAACAGCGAGAAATCAACCCCAGCATTTT
CSANLTARNQPQHF
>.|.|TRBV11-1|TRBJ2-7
TGTGTCAGCAGCTTACTTAGCTTCTACGAGCAGTACTTC
CVSSLLSFYEQYF
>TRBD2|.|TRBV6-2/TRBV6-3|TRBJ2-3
TGTGCCAGCAGAGCGGGAGAATCCTCTTTAGGGGAGTACTCAGATGCGCAGTATTTT
CASRAGESSLGEYSDAQYF
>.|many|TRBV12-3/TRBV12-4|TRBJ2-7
TGTGCCAGCAGCTTAGGTCCCCCCTACGAGCAGTACTTC
CASSLGPPYEQYF
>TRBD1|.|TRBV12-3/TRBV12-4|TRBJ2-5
TGTGCCAGCAGTTTCTCGACAGGGGGAGAGGCCCAGTACTTC
CASSFSTGGEAQYF
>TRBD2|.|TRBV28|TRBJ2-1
TGTGCCAGCCGTTATAGCGGGACCCACAATGAGCAGTTCTTC
CASRYSGTHNEQFF
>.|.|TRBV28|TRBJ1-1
TGTGCCAGCAGTTTAAGAGGAGCCCCACGTTTT
CASSLRGAPRF
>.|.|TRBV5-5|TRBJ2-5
TGTGCCAGCAGCCATTTTATCAGAAAACTCCAAGAGACCCAGTACTTC
CASSHFIRKLQETQYF
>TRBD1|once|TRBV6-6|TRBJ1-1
TGTGCCAGCATTCGACAGGGTCGGGCCATTGAAGCTTTCTTT
CASIRQGRAIEAFF
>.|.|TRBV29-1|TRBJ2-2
TGCAGCGTACGAGATGACGGAGGAGCCGGGGAGCTGTTTTTT
CSVRDDGGAGELFF
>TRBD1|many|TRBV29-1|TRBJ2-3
TGCAGCGTTGAACTTCGAGAGACAGGGGCTAGAACAGATACGCAGTATTTT
CSVELRETGARTDTQYF
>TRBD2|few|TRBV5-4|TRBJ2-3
TGTGCCAGCAGAGCGGGACTAGCGGGGCCAAATACGCAGTATTTT
CASRAGLAGPNTQYF
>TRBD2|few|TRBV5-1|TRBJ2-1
TGCGCCAGCAGCTTGGGGGGACTAGCCGAGATTTACAATGAGCAGTTCTTC
CASSLGGLAEIYNEQFF
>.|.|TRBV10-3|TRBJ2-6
TGTGCCATCAGTGGACCAGGGACTGGGGCCAACGTCCTGACTTTC
CAISGPGTGANVLTF
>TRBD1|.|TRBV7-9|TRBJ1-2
TGTGCCGGAGAAGCGGGGACAGGGGGCGCCGGTGGCTACACCTTC
CAGEAGTGGAGGYTF
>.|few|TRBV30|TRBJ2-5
TGTGCCTGGACCAGAGGAGGGTTTCAAGAGACCCAGTACTTC
CAWTRGGFQETQYF